Listed below are T cell receptor beta chains from one sample, sequenced in a study of blood T cell repertoires in COVID-19. This table comes from immunoSEQ multiplex PCR, and its TCRdb copy is limited to in-frame clones, with some not included. The table includes under 250,000 clones, roughly 88% detected once. The sequenced sample consisted of peripheral blood. These receptor sequences come from a young woman with COVID-19, enrolled during active disease. The CDR3 runs from the conserved cysteine through the conserved F or W. A D gene is named only where the DNA matches it firmly. Clone size is given for some rows only: seen once, a few or many times, or a class if the clone is expanded.

>-|TRBV9|-
CASSALGGVGNTIYF
>-|TRBV27|TRBD2
CASWGALAGGRETQYF
>-|TRBV2|-
CASSRTVIQETQYF
>-|TRBV18|TRBD2
CASSPVERGGTDTQYF
>once|TRBV27|-
CASSPSRENPNTGELFF
>-|TRBV5-1|-
CASSLTGYSTEAFF
>-|TRBV27|-
CASSRDMNTQYF
>-|TRBV11-2|-
CASRPGVLSTGELFF
>-|TRBV30|TRBD2
CAWGGLAGAAAGELFF
>-|TRBV7-2|-
CASSRSPGLPITYNEQFF
>-|TRBV2|-
CASSEEGTAGNTIYF
>-|TRBV5-8|-
CASSSIYSKETQYF
>-|TRBV15|TRBD2
CATSRDRAGGADTQYF
>-|TRBV6-1|TRBD1
CASSQTDRVSNEQFF
>-|TRBV19|-
CASSQVSSYNEQFF
>-|TRBV28|-
CASSLLAGDPGELFF
>-|TRBV6-2/TRBV6-3|-
CASSYLHEQFF
>-|TRBV29-1|-
CSVTGGNPMNTEAFF
>-|TRBV25-1|TRBD1
CASSPGQGARIWYNEQFF
>once|TRBV6-2/TRBV6-3|TRBD2
CASSDLGLAGENEQFF
>-|TRBV10-1|TRBD2
CATQTGAGGEQFF
>many|TRBV6-4|TRBD2
CASATSGRDTQYF
>-|TRBV2|-
CASSVRGNTGELFF
>-|TRBV10-2|-
CASSQGDYGYTF
>-|TRBV28|-
CASSIPGLTDTQYF
>-|TRBV29-1|-
CSVVGGRSKETQYF
>-|TRBV30|-
CAWSTQVNEAFF
>-|TRBV29-1|TRBD2
CSVRGRVSDTQYF
>-|TRBV28|-
CASSVAFSYEQYF
>-|TRBV7-8|TRBD2
CASSLRGLAGGRQETQYF
>-|TRBV2|-
CASSERGGQPQHF
>-|TRBV6-5|-
CASRELGGYNEQFF
>once|TRBV14|-
CASSQGAGGSYNEQFF
>-|TRBV18|TRBD1
CASSQSQGPSGNTIYF
>-|TRBV4-2|-
CASSQAPLSEKLFF
>-|TRBV24-1|-
CATSHTDTQYF
>-|TRBV28|TRBD1
CASSTTGAQANYGYTF
>-|TRBV4-1|-
CASSQDEADYNEQFF
>-|TRBV4-3|TRBD2
CASSQDTSGLSYNEQFF